This paragraph covers one T cell receptor beta chain sequence. This sample stems from a study of blood T cell repertoires in COVID-19. Study-wide context: Samples of COVID-19 (acute and convalescent) were obtained from the United States, Italy and Spain. From T cells, B-cell-depleted T cells, or PBMCs came the material, which was cDNA or gDNA.

Method: immunoSEQ multiplex PCR; TCRdb's copy keeps in-frame clones and lacks some. The profile shows roughly 67,000 clones, about 93% of them singletons. The V end lost 0 bases, the J end lost 1 base, and 6 bases lay between the germline ends. Germline assignment: CDR1 KGHSH and CDR2 LQKENI. The CDR3 sequence is 15 residues long. The rearrangement uses TRBV18 and TRBJ2-2; TRBD2 is a possible D gene (5 bases). Sequenced material: peripheral blood. This sequence originates from a man aged 70-80 years with active COVID-19. The CDR3 region is CASSPPRGNTGELFF. CDR3 in DNA: TGTGCCAGCTCACCACCTCGGGGGAACACCGGGGAGCTGTTTTTT.